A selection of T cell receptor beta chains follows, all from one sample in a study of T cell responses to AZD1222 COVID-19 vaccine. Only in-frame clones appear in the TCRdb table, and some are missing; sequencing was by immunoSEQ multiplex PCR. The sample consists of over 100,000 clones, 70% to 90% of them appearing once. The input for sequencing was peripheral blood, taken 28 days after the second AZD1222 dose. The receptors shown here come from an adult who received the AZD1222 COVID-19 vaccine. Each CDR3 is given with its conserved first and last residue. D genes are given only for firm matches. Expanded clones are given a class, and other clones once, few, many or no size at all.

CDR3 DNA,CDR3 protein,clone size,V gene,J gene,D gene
TGTGCCAGCAGCGGGACAGACTCTGGAAACACCATATATTTT,CASSGTDSGNTIYF,NA,TRBV9,TRBJ1-3,NA
TGTGCCAGCAGCTGGACAGGGGATACTGGAAACACCATATATTTT,CASSWTGDTGNTIYF,NA,TRBV7-2,TRBJ1-3,TRBD1
TGTGCCACCAGTGATCTGGGACAGGGTGTCTACTCTAGCACAGATACGCAGTATTTT,CATSDLGQGVYSSTDTQYF,NA,TRBV24-1,TRBJ2-3,TRBD1
TGTGCCAGCAGTCGGCGGACAGGGCCCACTAACTCCTACAATGAGCAGTTCTTC,CASSRRTGPTNSYNEQFF,NA,TRBV6-6,TRBJ2-1,TRBD1
TGCGCCAGCAGTCCCTCGGGGGCCAGGGATGGCTACACCTTC,CASSPSGARDGYTF,NA,TRBV4-3,TRBJ1-2,NA
TGTGCCAGCAGTGATCGAGGACTAGCTAACAATGAGCAGTTCTTC,CASSDRGLANNEQFF,NA,TRBV2,TRBJ2-1,TRBD2
TGTGCCAGCAGTCGGACTAGCGGGAGGGTCAATGAGCAGTTCTTC,CASSRTSGRVNEQFF,NA,TRBV6-2/TRBV6-3,TRBJ2-1,TRBD2
TGTGCCATCAACCAGGGAGGATTATTCAGCCACGAGCAGTACTTC,CAINQGGLFSHEQYF,NA,TRBV10-3,TRBJ2-7,NA
TGTGCCAGCAGCTTGATATACAGGGCCGATGAAAAACTGTTTTTT,CASSLIYRADEKLFF,NA,TRBV12-1,TRBJ1-4,NA
TGTGCCAGCAGCTCATACAGAGCAGGACAGGGGGAGGATGGCTACACCTTC,CASSSYRAGQGEDGYTF,NA,TRBV27,TRBJ1-2,TRBD1
TGCGCCAGCAGCCAAGTAAGTCCCCAGTTTAATCAGCCCCAGCATTTT,CASSQVSPQFNQPQHF,once,TRBV4-1,TRBJ1-5,NA
TGTGCCAGCAGCCAAAACTGGGGGGGCTACAATGAGCAGTTCTTC,CASSQNWGGYNEQFF,NA,TRBV4-2,TRBJ2-1,TRBD2
TGTGCCTGGAGACCAGGGCGGCGCGGGGCTGGGGCCAACGTCCTGACTTTC,CAWRPGRRGAGANVLTF,NA,TRBV30,TRBJ2-6,NA
TGTGCCAGCAGCTTGGGGACAGGTACTGAAGCTTTCTTT,CASSLGTGTEAFF,NA,TRBV7-2,TRBJ1-1,TRBD1
TGTGCCAGCAGCCAAGAACTAGCGGGCGACGAGCAGTACTTC,CASSQELAGDEQYF,NA,TRBV4-2,TRBJ2-7,TRBD2
TGTGCCGGACAGGGGCGTCGTCGTGGGGCCAACGTCCTGACTTTC,CAGQGRRRGANVLTF,NA,TRBV6-5,TRBJ2-6,TRBD1